Following are 27 T cell receptor beta chains from one sample sequenced in a study of early T cells in non-severe SARS-CoV-2 infection. TCRdb independently ran MiXCR on the 5' RACE reads; one entry per CDR3 protein. Among roughly 58,000 distinct CDR3 sequences, more than 9% were seen once, and the ten largest hold around 9.6%. Sequencing used whole blood. Receptors were obtained from an adult who was a healthcare worker with PCR-confirmed SARS-CoV-2 infection or an uninfected control (not recorded which).

In DNA form, the CDR3 reads TGTGCCAGCAGTTTATTGCGGGTTAATTCACCCCTCCACTTT. It translates to CASSLLRVNSPLHF. The chain is built from TRBV27 and TRBJ1-6; D is ambiguous. The CDR3 has 14 amino acids. V was clipped by 1 base and J by 6 bases, with 7 bases between them. CDR1 and CDR2 from the germline V gene are MNHEY and SMNVEV (reference sequence).

The rearrangement joins TRBV25-1 to TRBJ1-1; D may be TRBD1 (5 bases). The CDR3 contains 14 residues. CDR1 MGHDK and CDR2 SYGVNS come from the germline V gene. V shed 6 bases and J shed 5 bases, with 16 bases lying between them. The CDR3 DNA reads TGTGCCAGCAGGGGCATAAAGGGACGGACTGAAGCTTTCTTT. Encoded protein: CASRGIKGRTEAFF.

The sample holds a few counts of this clonotype. The rearrangement uses TRBV12-5 and TRBJ1-5; a weak D match, TRBD1 (5 bases). This CDR3 comprises 16 residues. V was clipped by 1 base and J by 1 base, with 11 bases between them. Germline assignment: CDR1 LGHNT and CDR2 FRNRAP. The CDR3 here is CASGLAAGTSNQPQHF. In nucleotides, the CDR3 is TGTGCTAGTGGTTTGGCCGCCGGGACCAGCAATCAGCCCCAGCATTTT.

The chain couples TRBV27 to TRBJ2-5, with D possibly TRBD2 on 6 matching bases. V lost 4 bases to trimming and J lost 9 bases, with 27 bases between them. The CDR3 spans 17 residues. Germline V lookup: CDR1 MNHEY, CDR2 SMNVEV (reference sequence). The DNA of the CDR3 is TGTGCCAGCAGTTCTCGCTACCGGGTCCCCCCGCGGGATCCCCAGTACTTC. Translated: CASSSRYRVPPRDPQYF.

With respect to this clonotype: One junction end disagrees with the germline gene, perhaps due to a read error. The V gene is TRBV10-2, the J gene TRBJ1-1; D not certain. The CDR3 sequence is 11 residues long. The germline V gene has CDR1 WSHSY and CDR2 SAAADI. Written as DNA, the CDR3 is TGCGCCAGCACGAGGAACAGTGAAGCTTTCTTT. Amino acids: CASTRNSEAFF.

Many counts were recorded for this clonotype. Written as DNA, the CDR3 is TGTGCCATCAAAGAGGGGGGTCTTAATCAGCCCCAGCATTTT. This encodes CAIKEGGLNQPQHF. The chain employs TRBV28 and TRBJ1-5; D is perhaps TRBD1 (6 bases). Germline-derived CDR1 and CDR2 are MDHEN and SYDVKM. CDR3 length: 14 amino acids. Trimming stripped 10 bases from V and 4 bases from J, with 17 bases between. Together with reference TRBV28 and TRBJ1-5, the CDR3 gives the full variable domain: DVKVTQSSRYLVKRTGEKVFLECVQDMDHENMFWYRQDPGLGLRLIYFSYDVKMKEKGDIPEGYSVSREKKERFSLILESASTNQTSMYLCAIKEGGLNQPQHFGDGTRLSIL.

This clonotype has just a few counts. V and J are TRBV5-1 and TRBJ2-1, with 7 nucleotides matching TRBD1. V was clipped by 0 bases and J by 3 bases; unmatched bases: 0. The CDR3 has 14 residues. Germline CDR1 is SGHRS and CDR2 is YFSETQ. CDR3 nucleotide sequence: TGCGCCAGCAGCTTGGACAGGGGCTACAATGAGCAGTTCTTC. As protein: CASSLDRGYNEQFF.

V usage is TRBV4-2 and J usage is TRBJ1-1; D is unclear. The V end lost 7 bases, the J end lost 4 bases, and 16 bases lay between the germline ends. CDR3 length: 14 residues. Germline lookup yields CDR1 LGHNA and CDR2 YNFKEQ. This CDR3 reads CASTLRGVGTEAFF. CDR3 sequence (DNA): TGTGCCAGCACCCTCCGCGGGGTGGGCACTGAAGCTTTCTTT.

This clonotype has just one count. The chain recombines TRBV5-1 with TRBJ1-4, with a possible D match to TRBD1 (5 bases). This CDR3 is 13 amino acids long. Trimming shortened V by 4 bases and J by 11 bases, and 15 bases separated the two germline ends. Looked up from germline, CDR1 is SGHRS and CDR2 is YFSETQ. The CDR3 loop is CASSPQGGVKLFF. In nucleotides, the CDR3 is TGCGCCAGCAGCCCCCAGGGAGGGGTGAAACTGTTTTTT.

The chain uses TRBV12-3 or TRBV12-4 and TRBJ2-7; tentatively, D is TRBD2 (5 bases). The CDR3 consists of 15 residues. Trimming left V 1 base short and J 2 bases short, with 12 bases between. As DNA, the CDR3 is TGTGCCAGCAGTTTAGACGGGGTGAAAGCCTACGAGCAGTACTTC. Its translation is CASSLDGVKAYEQYF.

This clonotype was detected many times. This chain joins TRBV5-6 and TRBJ2-7; D may be TRBD1 (5 bases). The CDR3 runs to 14 residues. CDR1 is SGHDT and CDR2 is YYEEEE in the germline V gene. Trimming left V 0 bases short and J 2 bases short, with 9 bases between. CDR3 in amino acids: CASSLETGPYEQYF. The CDR3 coding sequence is TGTGCCAGCAGCTTGGAAACAGGTCCCTACGAGCAGTACTTC.

The chain is built from TRBV4-1 and TRBJ2-7; 9 bases are shared with TRBD2. After removal of 1 base from V and 2 bases from J, the junction contained 3 bases not matched to a gene. The CDR3 is 15 amino acids. Per germline, CDR1 MGHRA and CDR2 YSYEKL. The CDR3 DNA sequence: TGCGCCAGCAGCCAAGTTACTAGCGGGCCCTACGAGCAGTACTTC. The encoded protein is CASSQVTSGPYEQYF.

The chain is built from TRBV6-6 and TRBJ1-5, with TRBD1 as a possible D gene (5 bases). This CDR3 has 15 amino acids. Trimming cost V 5 bases and J 5 bases, with 16 bases left between them. Germline-derived CDR1 and CDR2 are MNHNY and SVGAGI (reference sequence). DNA of the CDR3: TGTGCCAGCAGTAGTGTCCAGGGTAGTCATCAGCCCCAGCATTTT. This translates into CASSSVQGSHQPQHF.

This clonotype was observed many times. This rearrangement joins TRBV29-1 to TRBJ1-5; no definite D call. CDR3 size: 13 residues. V lost 4 bases to trimming and J lost 3 bases, with 10 bases between them. Germline CDR1 is SQVTM and CDR2 is ANQGSEA. CDR3 sequence: CSVALSDNQPQHF. Here the CDR3 DNA reads TGCAGCGTTGCCCTCAGCGACAATCAGCCCCAGCATTTT.

There are many counts of this clonotype. This chain uses TRBV9 with TRBJ2-7, with D perhaps being TRBD1 or TRBD2 (5 bases each). V gave up 4 bases and J gave up 0 bases, with 11 bases separating them. The CDR3 contains 14 residues. CDR1 SGDLS and CDR2 YYNGEE come from the germline V gene. The CDR3 loop is CASSPGTNSYEQYF. The DNA of the CDR3 is TGTGCCAGCAGCCCAGGGACGAACTCCTACGAGCAGTACTTC.

This clonotype was counted a few times. The chain has TRBV5-1 and TRBJ2-1; no firm D call. Trimming left V 4 bases short and J 7 bases short, with 18 bases between. Germline lookup yields CDR1 SGHRS and CDR2 YFSETQ. The CDR3 totals 15 residues. In nucleotides, the CDR3 is TGCGCCAGCAGCCCAAGTGGGAATCACCGAAATGAGCAGTTCTTC. Protein: CASSPSGNHRNEQFF.

The sample holds a few counts of this clonotype. Here the CDR3 reads CASSLNSASYEQYF. The CDR3 DNA follows: TGCGCCAGCAGCTTGAATTCTGCCTCCTACGAGCAGTACTTC. The J gene is TRBJ2-7, the V gene TRBV5-1, with D uncertain. This CDR3 is built from 14 residues. From germline, CDR1 is SGHRS and CDR2 YFSETQ. V was shortened by 1 base and J by 0 bases, with 8 bases between the two germline ends.

The chain couples TRBV9 to TRBJ2-7; the match to TRBD2 covers 12 bases. After removal of 3 bases from V and 7 bases from J, the junction contained 8 bases not matched to a gene. The CDR3 is 15 residues long. Germline V gene lookup returns CDR1 SGDLS and CDR2 YYNGEE. Here the CDR3 DNA reads TGTGCCAGCAGCGGACTAGCGGGAGCGTCTGGGGAGCAGTACTTC. It is translated as CASSGLAGASGEQYF. Looking up the rest from reference TRBV9 and TRBJ2-7 gives the full variable domain: DSGVTQTPKHLITATGQRVTLRCSPRSGDLSVYWYQQSLDQGLQFLIQYYNGEERAKGNILERFSAQQFPDLHSELNLSSLELGDSALYFCASSGLAGASGEQYFGPGTRLTVT.

This clonotype is medium-sized. The chain is built from TRBV7-9 and TRBJ1-1, with D unclear. V was pared by 5 bases and J by 3 bases, with 13 bases between. The CDR3 runs 14 residues. In germline, CDR1 is SEHNR, CDR2 FQNEAQ (reference sequence). CDR3 loop: CASSPEGRYTEAFF. The CDR3 nucleotides read TGTGCCAGCAGCCCAGAGGGCAGATACACTGAAGCTTTCTTT.

V usage is TRBV28 and J usage is TRBJ1-2, with D unclear. CDR3 size: 10 residues. V was clipped by 5 bases and J by 2 bases, with 0 bases between them. CDR1 is MDHEN, CDR2 SYDVKM, per germline. The CDR3 region is CASSNYGYTF. The DNA for the CDR3 is TGTGCCAGCAGTAACTATGGCTACACCTTC.

This clonotype was counted at least ten times. This chain links TRBV12-3 or TRBV12-4 with TRBJ2-2, with TRBD1 matching 8 bases. The CDR3 spans 16 residues. The V and J ends lost 2 bases and 1 base, in that order; junction bases with no gene match: 3. The CDR3 DNA reads TGTGCCAGCAGTTTAAGGACAGGGTGGAACACCGGGGAGCTGTTTTTT. As protein: CASSLRTGWNTGELFF.

This clonotype was seen a handful of times. The DNA for the CDR3 is TGTGCCAGCAGTTACGGTATTAGCGGGAGCTACGAGCAGTACTTC. Translating gives CASSYGISGSYEQYF. The rearrangement links TRBV6-5 to TRBJ2-7; 9 bases are shared with TRBD2. The J segment lost 3 bases and the V segment lost 2 bases, leaving 5 bases of the junction unmatched. This CDR3 has 15 residues. Germline V gene sequence: CDR1 MNHEY, CDR2 SVGAGI.

The chain joins TRBV5-1 to TRBJ2-2; a weak D match, TRBD1 (6 bases). Trimming stripped 0 bases from V and 9 bases from J, with 12 bases between. Germline values: CDR1 SGHRS, CDR2 YFSETQ. The CDR3 loop spans 14 amino acids. The CDR3 is CASSLGGTLRELFF. The CDR3 coding sequence is TGCGCCAGCAGCTTGGGGGGGACACTCCGGGAGCTGTTTTTT.

This clonotype came up a few times. The chain links TRBV6-6 to TRBJ1-6, with TRBD1 matching over 9 bases. V gave up 11 bases and J gave up 7 bases; unmatched junction bases: 6. The germline V gene has CDR1 MNHNY and CDR2 SVGAGI (reference sequence). This CDR3 is built from 13 residues. CDR3 loop: CAGGTGSNSPLHF. The CDR3 nucleotides are TGTGCCGGGGGGACAGGGTCGAATTCACCCCTCCACTTT.

The gene calls are TRBV6-1 and TRBJ2-3, with a possible D match to TRBD2 (6 bases). Germline CDR1 and CDR2: MNHNS and SASEGT. Trimming removed 10 bases from V and 2 bases from J, with 19 bases in between. CDR3 length: 15 residues. The CDR3 DNA reads TGTGCCATCAGCCCCGGGAGACCTAACACAGATACGCAGTATTTT. It specifies CAISPGRPNTDTQYF.

This clonotype was counted at least ten times. CDR3 DNA: TGTGCCAGCAGGGTCGGCCCAAGGGGAGCGGGTCAGCCCCAGCATTTT. Its protein product is CASRVGPRGAGQPQHF. This rearrangement joins TRBV12-3 or TRBV12-4 to TRBJ1-5, with a tentative D call TRBD1 (5 bases). Trimming shortened V by 6 bases and J by 6 bases, and 21 bases separated the two germline ends. The CDR3 totals 16 residues.

This clonotype has a count of ten or more. The DNA for the CDR3 is TGTGCCAGCAGCGCTGGACCGAACTTTTACGAGCAGTACTTC. Amino acids: CASSAGPNFYEQYF. The V call is TRBV9, the J call TRBJ2-7; D gene unclear. V was shortened by 3 bases and J by 4 bases, with 14 bases between the two germline ends. This CDR3 contains 14 residues. The germline gives CDR1 SGDLS, CDR2 YYNGEE.